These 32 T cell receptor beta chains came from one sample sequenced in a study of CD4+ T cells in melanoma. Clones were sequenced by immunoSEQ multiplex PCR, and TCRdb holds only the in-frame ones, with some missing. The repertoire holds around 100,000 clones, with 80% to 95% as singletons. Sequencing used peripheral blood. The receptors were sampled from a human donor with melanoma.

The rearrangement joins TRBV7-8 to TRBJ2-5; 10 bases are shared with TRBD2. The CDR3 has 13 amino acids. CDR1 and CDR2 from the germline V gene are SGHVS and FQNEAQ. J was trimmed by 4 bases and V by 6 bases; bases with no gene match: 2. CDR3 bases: TGTGCCAGCAGAGCGGGGGGGCCAGAGACCCAGTACTTC. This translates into CASRAGGPETQYF.

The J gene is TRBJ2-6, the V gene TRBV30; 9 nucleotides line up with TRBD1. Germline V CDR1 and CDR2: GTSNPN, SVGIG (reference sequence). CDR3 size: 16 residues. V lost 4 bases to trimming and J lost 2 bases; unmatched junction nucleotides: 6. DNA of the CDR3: TGTGCCTGGAAACAGGGGGCATTACCTGGGGCCAACGTCCTGACTTTC. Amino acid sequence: CAWKQGALPGANVLTF.

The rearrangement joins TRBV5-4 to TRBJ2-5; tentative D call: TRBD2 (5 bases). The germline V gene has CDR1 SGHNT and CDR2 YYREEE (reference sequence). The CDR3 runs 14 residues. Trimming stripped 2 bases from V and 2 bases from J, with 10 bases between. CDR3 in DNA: TGTGCCAGCAGCTTTTCCGGAGGACAAGAGACCCAGTACTTC. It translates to CASSFSGGQETQYF.

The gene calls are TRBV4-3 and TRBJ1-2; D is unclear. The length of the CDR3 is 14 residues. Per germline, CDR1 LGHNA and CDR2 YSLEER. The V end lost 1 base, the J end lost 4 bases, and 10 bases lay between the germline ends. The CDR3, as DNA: TGCGCCAGCAGCCAAGCGGCCAGAGTCTATGGCTACACCTTC. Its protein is CASSQAARVYGYTF.

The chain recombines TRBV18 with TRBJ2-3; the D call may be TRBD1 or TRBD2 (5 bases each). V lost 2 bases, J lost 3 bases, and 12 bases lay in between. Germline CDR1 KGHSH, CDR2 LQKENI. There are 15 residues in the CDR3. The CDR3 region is CASSPVAGTTDTQYF. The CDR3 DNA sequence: TGTGCCAGCTCACCAGTTGCAGGGACGACAGATACGCAGTATTTT.

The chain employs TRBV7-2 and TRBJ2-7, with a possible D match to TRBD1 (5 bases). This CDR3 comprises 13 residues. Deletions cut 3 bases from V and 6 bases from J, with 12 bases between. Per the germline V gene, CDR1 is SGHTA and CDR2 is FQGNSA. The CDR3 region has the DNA TGTGCCAGCAGCTTGACAGCCGTCGGCGAGCAGTACTTC. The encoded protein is CASSLTAVGEQYF.

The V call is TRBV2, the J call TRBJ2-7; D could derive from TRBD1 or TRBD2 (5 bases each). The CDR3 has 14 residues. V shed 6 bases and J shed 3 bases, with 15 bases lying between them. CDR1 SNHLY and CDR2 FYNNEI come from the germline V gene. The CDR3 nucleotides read TGTGCCAGCAGCGCGGGTGGGGCTAACTACGAGCAGTACTTC. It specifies CASSAGGANYEQYF.

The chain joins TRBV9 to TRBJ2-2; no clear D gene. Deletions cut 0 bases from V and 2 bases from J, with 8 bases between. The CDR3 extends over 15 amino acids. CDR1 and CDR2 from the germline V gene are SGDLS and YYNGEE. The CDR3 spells CASSVGTTNTGELFF. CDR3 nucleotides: TGTGCCAGCAGCGTAGGAACTACTAACACCGGGGAGCTGTTTTTT.

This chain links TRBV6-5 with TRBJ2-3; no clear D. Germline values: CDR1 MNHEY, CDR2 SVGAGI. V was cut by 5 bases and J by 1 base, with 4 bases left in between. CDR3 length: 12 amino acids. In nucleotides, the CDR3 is TGTGCCAGCAGTCCTGGCACAGATACGCAGTATTTT. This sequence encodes CASSPGTDTQYF.

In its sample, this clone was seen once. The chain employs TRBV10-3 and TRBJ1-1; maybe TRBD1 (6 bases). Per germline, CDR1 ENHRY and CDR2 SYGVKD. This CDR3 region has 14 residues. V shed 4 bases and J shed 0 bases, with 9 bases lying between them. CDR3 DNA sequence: TGTGCCATCAGTGCAACAGGGTTGAACACTGAAGCTTTCTTT. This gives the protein CAISATGLNTEAFF.

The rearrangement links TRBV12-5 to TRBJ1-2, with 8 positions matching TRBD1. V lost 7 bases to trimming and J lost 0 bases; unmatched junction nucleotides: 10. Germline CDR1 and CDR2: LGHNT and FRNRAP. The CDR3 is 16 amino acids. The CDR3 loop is CASAWTGQLTNYGYTF. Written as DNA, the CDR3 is TGTGCTAGTGCCTGGACAGGGCAACTAACTAACTATGGCTACACCTTC.

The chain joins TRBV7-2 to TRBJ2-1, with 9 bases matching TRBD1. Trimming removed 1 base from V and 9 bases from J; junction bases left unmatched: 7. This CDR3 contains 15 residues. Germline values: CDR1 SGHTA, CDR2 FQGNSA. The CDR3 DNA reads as TGTGCCAGCAGCTTAGGGGACAGGGTTAGCGCTGAGCAGTTCTTC. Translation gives CASSLGDRVSAEQFF.

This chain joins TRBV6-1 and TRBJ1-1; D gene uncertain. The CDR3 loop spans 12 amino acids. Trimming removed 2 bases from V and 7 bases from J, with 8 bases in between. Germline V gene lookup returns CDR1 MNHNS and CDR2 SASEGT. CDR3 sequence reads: CASSERVLEAFF. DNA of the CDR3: TGTGCCAGCAGTGAACGAGTCCTTGAAGCTTTCTTT.

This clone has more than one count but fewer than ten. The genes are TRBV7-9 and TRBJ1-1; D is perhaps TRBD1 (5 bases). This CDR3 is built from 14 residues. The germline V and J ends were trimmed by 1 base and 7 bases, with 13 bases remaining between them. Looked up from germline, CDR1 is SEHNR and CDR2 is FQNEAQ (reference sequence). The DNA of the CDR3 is TGTGCCAGCAGCTTAGAGGGGAGACACTTTGAAGCTTTCTTT. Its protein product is CASSLEGRHFEAFF.

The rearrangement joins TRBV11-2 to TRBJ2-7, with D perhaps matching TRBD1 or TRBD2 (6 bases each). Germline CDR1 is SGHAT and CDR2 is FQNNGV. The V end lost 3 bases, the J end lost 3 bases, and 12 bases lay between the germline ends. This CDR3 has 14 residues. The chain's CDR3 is CASSLEGGFYEQYF. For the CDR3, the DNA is TGTGCCAGCAGCTTGGAGGGGGGCTTCTACGAGCAGTACTTC.

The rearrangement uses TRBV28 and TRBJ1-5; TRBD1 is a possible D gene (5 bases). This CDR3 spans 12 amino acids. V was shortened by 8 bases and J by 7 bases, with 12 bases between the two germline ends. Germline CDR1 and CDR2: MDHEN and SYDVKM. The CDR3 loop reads CASGGVGQPQHF. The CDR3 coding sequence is TGTGCCAGCGGGGGGGTAGGGCAGCCCCAGCATTTT.

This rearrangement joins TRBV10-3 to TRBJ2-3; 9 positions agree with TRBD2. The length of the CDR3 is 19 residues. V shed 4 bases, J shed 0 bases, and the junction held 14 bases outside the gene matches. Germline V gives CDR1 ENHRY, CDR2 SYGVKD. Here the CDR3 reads CAISGGRLAVTISTDTQYF. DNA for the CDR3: TGTGCCATCAGTGGGGGACGACTAGCGGTAACCATTAGCACAGATACGCAGTATTTT.

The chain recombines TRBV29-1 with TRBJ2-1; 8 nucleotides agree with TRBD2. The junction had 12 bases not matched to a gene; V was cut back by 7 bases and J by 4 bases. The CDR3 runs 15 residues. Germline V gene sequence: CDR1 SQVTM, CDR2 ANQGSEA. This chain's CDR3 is CSALKGSGDYNEQFF. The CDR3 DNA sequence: TGCAGCGCTCTTAAGGGTAGCGGGGATTACAATGAGCAGTTCTTC.

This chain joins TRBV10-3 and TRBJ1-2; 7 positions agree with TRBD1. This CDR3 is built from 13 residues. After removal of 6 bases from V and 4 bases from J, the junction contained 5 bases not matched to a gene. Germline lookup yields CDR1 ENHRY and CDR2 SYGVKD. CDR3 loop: CAISPGQSYGYTF. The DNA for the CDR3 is TGTGCCATCAGCCCGGGACAGTCCTATGGCTACACCTTC.

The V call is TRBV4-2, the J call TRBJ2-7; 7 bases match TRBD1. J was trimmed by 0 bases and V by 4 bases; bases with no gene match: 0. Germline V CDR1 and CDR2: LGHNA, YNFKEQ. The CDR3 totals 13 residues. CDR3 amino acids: CASSRQGSYEQYF. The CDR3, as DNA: TGTGCCAGCAGCCGACAGGGCTCCTACGAGCAGTACTTC.

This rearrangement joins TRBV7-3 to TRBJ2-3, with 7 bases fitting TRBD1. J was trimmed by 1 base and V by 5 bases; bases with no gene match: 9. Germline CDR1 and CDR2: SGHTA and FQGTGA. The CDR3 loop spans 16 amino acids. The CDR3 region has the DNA TGTGCCAGCAGCCCAAACAGGGGAGAAGGCACAGATACGCAGTATTTT. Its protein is CASSPNRGEGTDTQYF. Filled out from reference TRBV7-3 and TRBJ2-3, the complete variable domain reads GAGVSQTPSNKVTEKGKYVELRCDPISGHTALYWYRQSLGQGPEFLIYFQGTGAADDSGLPNDRFFAVRPEGSVSTLKIQRTERGDSAVYLCASSPNRGEGTDTQYFGPGTRLTVL.

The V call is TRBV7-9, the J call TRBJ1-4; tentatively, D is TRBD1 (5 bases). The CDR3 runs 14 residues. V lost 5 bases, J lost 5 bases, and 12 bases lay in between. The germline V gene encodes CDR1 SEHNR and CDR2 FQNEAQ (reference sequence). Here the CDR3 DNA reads TGTGCCAGCAGCCGAGCGGGGACGAATGAAAAACTGTTTTTT. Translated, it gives CASSRAGTNEKLFF.

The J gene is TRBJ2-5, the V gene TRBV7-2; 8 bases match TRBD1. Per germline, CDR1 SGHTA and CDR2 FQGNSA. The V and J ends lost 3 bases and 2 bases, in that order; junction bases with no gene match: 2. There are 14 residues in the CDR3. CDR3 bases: TGTGCCAGCAGCTTGGACAGGGAACAAGAGACCCAGTACTTC. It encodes CASSLDREQETQYF.

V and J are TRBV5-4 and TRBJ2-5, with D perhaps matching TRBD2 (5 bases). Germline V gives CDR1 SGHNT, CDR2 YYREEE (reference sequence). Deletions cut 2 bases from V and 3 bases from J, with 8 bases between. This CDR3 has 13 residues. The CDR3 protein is CASSLRAEETQYF. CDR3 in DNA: TGTGCCAGCAGCTTAAGAGCGGAAGAGACCCAGTACTTC.

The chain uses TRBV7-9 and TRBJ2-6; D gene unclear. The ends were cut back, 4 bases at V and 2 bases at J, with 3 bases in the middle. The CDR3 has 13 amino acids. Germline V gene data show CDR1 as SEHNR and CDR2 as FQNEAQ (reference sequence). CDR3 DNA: TGTGCCAGCAGCTACCCTGGGGCCAACGTCCTGACTTTC. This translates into CASSYPGANVLTF.

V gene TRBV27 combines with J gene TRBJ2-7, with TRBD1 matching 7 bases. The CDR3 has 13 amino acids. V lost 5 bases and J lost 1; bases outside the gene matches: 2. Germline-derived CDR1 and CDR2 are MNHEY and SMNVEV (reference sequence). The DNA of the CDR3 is TGTGCCAGCAGTGAGGGACAGTCCTACGAGCAGTACTTC. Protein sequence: CASSEGQSYEQYF.

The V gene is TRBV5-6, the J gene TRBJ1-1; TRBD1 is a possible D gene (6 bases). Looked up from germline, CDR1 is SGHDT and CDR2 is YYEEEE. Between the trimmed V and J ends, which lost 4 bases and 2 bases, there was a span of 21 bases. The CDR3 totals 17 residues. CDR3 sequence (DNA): TGTGCCAGCAGCAAAGCGCGTTCCGGGACAATAAACACTGAAGCTTTCTTT. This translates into CASSKARSGTINTEAFF. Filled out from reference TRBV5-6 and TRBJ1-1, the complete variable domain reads DAGVTQSPTHLIKTRGQQVTLRCSPKSGHDTVSWYQQALGQGPQFIFQYYEEEERQRGNFPDRFSGHQFPNYSSELNVNALLLGDSALYLCASSKARSGTINTEAFFGQGTRLTVV.

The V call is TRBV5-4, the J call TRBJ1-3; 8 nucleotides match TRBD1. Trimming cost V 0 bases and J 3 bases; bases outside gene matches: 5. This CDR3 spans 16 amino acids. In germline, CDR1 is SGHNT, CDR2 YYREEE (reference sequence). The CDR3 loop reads CASSLVGRGLGNTIYF. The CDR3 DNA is TGTGCCAGCAGCTTGGTCGGCAGGGGGCTTGGAAACACCATATATTTT.

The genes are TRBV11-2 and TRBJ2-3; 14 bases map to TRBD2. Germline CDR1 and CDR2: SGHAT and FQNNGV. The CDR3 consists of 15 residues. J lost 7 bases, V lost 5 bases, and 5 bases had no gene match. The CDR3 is CASSPGLAGVYTQYF. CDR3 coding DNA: TGTGCCAGCAGCCCGGGACTAGCGGGAGTATATACGCAGTATTTT.

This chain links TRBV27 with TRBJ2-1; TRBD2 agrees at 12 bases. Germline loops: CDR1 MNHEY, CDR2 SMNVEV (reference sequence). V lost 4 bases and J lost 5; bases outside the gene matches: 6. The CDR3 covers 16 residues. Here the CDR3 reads CASSSGLAGINNEQFF. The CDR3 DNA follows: TGTGCCAGCAGTTCCGGACTAGCGGGAATTAACAATGAGCAGTTCTTC.

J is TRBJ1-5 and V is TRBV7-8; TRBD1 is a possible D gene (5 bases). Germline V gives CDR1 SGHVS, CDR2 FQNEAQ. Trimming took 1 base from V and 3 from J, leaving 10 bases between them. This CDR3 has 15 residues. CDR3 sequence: CASSLGRQINQPQHF. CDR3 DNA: TGTGCCAGCAGCTTAGGGAGACAGATCAATCAGCCCCAGCATTTT.

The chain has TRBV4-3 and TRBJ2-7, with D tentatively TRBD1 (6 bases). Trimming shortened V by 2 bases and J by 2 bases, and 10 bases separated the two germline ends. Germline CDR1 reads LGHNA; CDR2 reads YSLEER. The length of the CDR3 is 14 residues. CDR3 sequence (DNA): TGCGCCAGCAGCCAATGGGCAGGGGCCTACGAGCAGTACTTC. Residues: CASSQWAGAYEQYF.